Shown below are 14 T cell receptor beta chains from a single sample sequenced in a study of blood T cells in healthy people across ages. Sample-barcoded 5' priming and a J-beta primer mix drove a second PCR of 7 to 11 cycles. TCRdb fed the 5' RACE reads into MiXCR, producing one record per CDR3 protein. Among 540,000 or so distinct CDR3 sequences, around 24% were seen once, and the ten largest hold roughly 9.4%. This same sample was also part of a study on T cells of mothers and their children.

Sequencing used blood. The receptor source for this set is a boy between 10 and 17 years old in good health.

This clonotype has only a few counts. The rearrangement uses TRBV7-9 and TRBJ2-1; the D gene is possibly TRBD2 (7 bases). The V end was cut by 2 bases, the J end by 2 bases, with 10 bases between. This CDR3 has 15 residues. Germline CDR1 reads SEHNR; CDR2 reads FQNEAQ (reference sequence). CDR3 residues: CASSLRGAAYNEQFF. DNA for the CDR3: TGTGCCAGCAGCTTACGGGGGGCTGCCTACAATGAGCAGTTCTTC.

In its sample, this clonotype was seen a few times. The chain has TRBV30 and TRBJ2-2; D ambiguous. The germline V gene encodes CDR1 GTSNPN and CDR2 SVGIG (reference sequence). V was shortened by 6 bases and J by 5 bases, with 10 bases between the two germline ends. This CDR3 has 12 residues. The CDR3 here is CACPHNTGELFF. The CDR3 DNA reads as TGTGCCTGCCCACACAATACCGGGGAGCTGTTTTTT.

This clonotype was detected a few times. The chain joins TRBV24-1 to TRBJ2-7; 7 positions match TRBD1. V dropped 5 bases and J dropped 3; count of bases not matched to a gene: 3. Germline loops: CDR1 KGHDR, CDR2 SFDVKD. The CDR3 covers 13 residues. The CDR3 here is CATSVGGNYEQYF. For the CDR3, the DNA is TGTGCCACCAGTGTAGGGGGCAACTACGAGCAGTACTTC.

This clonotype came up a few times. This chain joins TRBV6-1 and TRBJ2-4, with 9 bases aligning to TRBD1. CDR1 is MNHNS and CDR2 is SASEGT in the germline V gene. The CDR3 loop spans 18 amino acids. V was pared by 8 bases and J by 4 bases, with 18 bases of the junction left unmatched. The DNA for the CDR3 is TGTGCCAGCTCGGGGACAGGGAGTGTCGTCGGGTTTAAAAACATTCAGTACTTC. Translation: CASSGTGSVVGFKNIQYF.

This clonotype showed up just a few times. V and J are TRBV4-1 and TRBJ1-1; no clear D. Trimming cost V 6 bases and J 1 base, with 12 bases left between them. The CDR3 is 14 amino acids. The germline gives CDR1 MGHRA, CDR2 YSYEKL. The CDR3 reads CASRNRIQNTEAFF. In DNA, the CDR3 is TGCGCCAGCAGGAACAGAATACAGAACACTGAAGCTTTCTTT.

This chain connects TRBV4-1 to TRBJ2-4; D tentatively fits TRBD1 or TRBD2 (6 bases each). The CDR3 totals 17 residues. Trimming removed 0 bases at V and 0 bases at J, with 12 bases between. The V gene's germline CDR1 is MGHRA and CDR2 YSYEKL. CDR3 residues: CASSQDEGGIAKNIQYF. The CDR3 bases are TGCGCCAGCAGCCAAGACGAGGGGGGAATAGCCAAAAACATTCAGTACTTC.

This clonotype was seen more than once but under ten times. CDR3 in amino acids: CASSPSEQGFHEQYF. CDR3 in DNA: TGTGCCAGCAGCCCGTCGGAGCAGGGATTCCACGAGCAGTACTTC. The rearrangement links TRBV7-2 to TRBJ2-7; D might be TRBD1 (5 bases). The germline V and J ends were trimmed by 5 bases and 5 bases, with 19 bases remaining between them. Looked up from germline, CDR1 is SGHTA and CDR2 is FQGNSA. The CDR3 contains 15 residues.

The V and J genes are TRBV27 and TRBJ2-5, with D possibly TRBD1 on 5 matching bases. V gave up 1 base and J gave up 2 bases, with 8 bases separating them. This CDR3 spans 14 amino acids. Germline assignment: CDR1 MNHEY and CDR2 SMNVEV (reference sequence). The CDR3 nucleotides read TGTGCCAGCAGTTTATACACAGGTCAAGAGACCCAGTACTTC. Its protein is CASSLYTGQETQYF.

This clonotype was detected a few times. The rearrangement links TRBV7-2 to TRBJ2-3; no reliable D call. Germline V gene data show CDR1 as SGHTA and CDR2 as FQGNSA. V gave up 7 bases and J gave up 6 bases, with 17 bases separating them. The CDR3 loop spans 14 amino acids. The CDR3 DNA reads as TGTGCCAGCAACTTCGCCAGACTCGCTGATACGCAGTATTTT. This translates into CASNFARLADTQYF. Full variable domain (remainder filled in from reference TRBV7-2 and TRBJ2-3): GAGVSQSPSNKVTEKGKDVELRCDPISGHTALYWYRQSLGQGLEFLIYFQGNSAPDKSGLPSDRFSAERTGGSVSTLTIQRTQQEDSAVYLCASNFARLADTQYFGPGTRLTVL.

This clonotype showed up just a few times. This rearrangement joins TRBV9 to TRBJ2-3; D is perhaps TRBD2 (7 bases). The length of the CDR3 is 16 residues. V was clipped by 2 bases and J by 4 bases, with 17 bases between them. The germline V gene encodes CDR1 SGDLS and CDR2 YYNGEE. In nucleotides, the CDR3 is TGTGCCAGCAGCGTTAGGAGCGGGGCAGGGGCAGATACGCAGTATTTT. This sequence encodes CASSVRSGAGADTQYF.

This clonotype was seen a few times. The rearrangement uses TRBV2 and TRBJ2-2; D is unresolved. V was pared by 3 bases and J by 1 base, with 12 bases between. Looked up from germline, CDR1 is SNHLY and CDR2 is FYNNEI. The CDR3 has 16 amino acids. In nucleotides, the CDR3 is TGTGCCAGCAGTGAGCTATTGACTCTGAACACCGGGGAGCTGTTTTTT. It translates to CASSELLTLNTGELFF.

This clonotype was found many times. The V gene is TRBV4-3, the J gene TRBJ2-5, with 11 bases that match TRBD2. The germline CDR1 and CDR2 sequences are LGHNA and YSLEER. The CDR3 is made up of 16 amino acids. V trimming: 1 base; J trimming: 4 bases; junction bases outside the gene matches: 5. The CDR3 nucleotides read TGCGCCAGCAGCCAAGGGACTAGCGGGCGGGCAGAGACCCAGTACTTC. Translated, it gives CASSQGTSGRAETQYF.

This clonotype has just a few counts. The chain employs TRBV20-1 and TRBJ2-7; 11 bases fit TRBD2. Germline assignment: CDR1 DFQATT and CDR2 SNEGSKA (reference sequence). CDR3 length: 14 amino acids. J was trimmed by 3 bases and V by 6 bases; bases with no gene match: 7. CDR3 bases: TGCAGTGCCCGAAGGGGGACTAGCGGCTACGAGCAGTACTTC. This translates into CSARRGTSGYEQYF.

This clonotype turned up a few times. The chain couples TRBV9 to TRBJ2-6, with unresolved D. V lost 0 bases and J 2 bases, leaving 9 bases between the germline ends. CDR1 SGDLS and CDR2 YYNGEE come from the germline V gene. The CDR3 has 16 amino acids. CDR3 bases: TGTGCCAGCAGCGTAGATTTCCATACTGGGGCCAACGTCCTGACTTTC. Residues: CASSVDFHTGANVLTF.